This passage covers 8 T cell receptor beta chains from one sample sequenced in a study of cytomegalovirus exposure and HLA in healthy donors. Primers: 60 Vbeta forward and 13 Jbeta reverse. Sequencing was performed with immunoSEQ multiplex PCR; in TCRdb, only in-frame clones are kept and a portion is missing. This sample has about 80,000 clones, with under 80% found just once. The sample consisted of PBMCs. All receptors come from a human donor in good health.

Turning to this clone: A junction end diverges from the germline sequence, so it may reflect a read error. This chain connects TRBV7-9 to TRBJ1-5, with unresolved D. Germline loops: CDR1 SEHNR, CDR2 FQNEAQ (reference sequence). The CDR3 has 15 residues. Here the CDR3 reads CASSAGPGSNQPQNF. CDR3 nucleotides: TGTGCCAGCAGCGCCGGCCCGGGGTCGAATCAGCCCCAGAATTTT.

CDR3 nucleotides: TGTGCCAGCAGCTTGGATCTGCAGGGTCGTATTTCACCCCTCCACTTT. Protein product: CASSLDLQGRISPLHF. The chain carries TRBV5-4 and TRBJ1-6; maybe TRBD1 (5 bases). The ends were cut back, 0 bases at V and 9 bases at J, with 16 bases in the middle. In germline, CDR1 is SGHNT, CDR2 YYREEE (reference sequence). CDR3 size: 16 residues.

A single count supports this clone. The chain links TRBV7-2 to TRBJ2-5; 14 nucleotides line up with TRBD2. In germline, CDR1 is SGHTA, CDR2 FQGNSA. V lost 5 bases, J lost 4 bases, and 6 bases stayed unmatched. The CDR3 contains 16 residues. This CDR3 reads CASSRLAGGLGETQYF. The CDR3 coding sequence is TGTGCCAGCAGCCGACTAGCGGGGGGGCTGGGAGAGACCCAGTACTTC.

This rearrangement joins TRBV6-1 to TRBJ1-1, with a possible D match to TRBD1 (5 bases). Trimming left V 2 bases short and J 2 bases short, with 12 bases between. Germline CDR1 and CDR2: MNHNS and SASEGT. The CDR3 spans 15 residues. CDR3: CASSEWGVLNTEAFF. CDR3 DNA sequence: TGTGCCAGCAGTGAATGGGGGGTTTTAAACACTGAAGCTTTCTTT.

This sequence joins TRBV19 and TRBJ1-5; D is unclear. Looked up from germline, CDR1 is LNHDA and CDR2 is SQIVND (reference sequence). The CDR3 extends over 15 amino acids. The V and J ends lost 3 bases and 0 bases respectively, with 9 bases between them. The CDR3: CASSIRVNSNQPQHF. In DNA form, the CDR3 reads TGTGCCAGTAGTATCCGCGTTAATAGCAATCAGCCCCAGCATTTT.

V is TRBV5-5 and J is TRBJ2-7; 7 bases agree with TRBD1. Trimming cost V 6 bases and J 4 bases; bases outside gene matches: 10. The CDR3 is made up of 14 amino acids. Germline V lookup: CDR1 SGHKS, CDR2 YYEKEE (reference sequence). Here the CDR3 DNA reads TGTGCCAGCAATCTGACCCCAGGGGGTTACGAGCAGTACTTC. Translation: CASNLTPGGYEQYF.

J is TRBJ1-3 and V is TRBV5-1; TRBD1 is a possible D gene (5 bases). CDR3 length: 18 amino acids. Germline CDR1 is SGHRS and CDR2 is YFSETQ. V was trimmed by 1 base and J by 4 bases, leaving 21 bases between them. The CDR3 coding sequence is TGCGCCAGCAGCTTGCTAACCCTCGGACAAGGTACCGGAAACACCATATATTTT. Protein product: CASSLLTLGQGTGNTIYF.

CDR3 sequence reads: CASSPWTSGVDTDTQYF. The CDR3 DNA reads TGTGCCAGCTCACCCTGGACTAGCGGGGTGGACACAGATACGCAGTATTTT. The rearrangement joins TRBV18 to TRBJ2-3, with 12 bases fitting TRBD2. The junction had 6 bases not matched to a gene; V was cut back by 3 bases and J by 2 bases. Germline V gene sequence: CDR1 KGHSH, CDR2 LQKENI. This CDR3 is 17 amino acids long.